Below are 32 T cell receptor beta chains sequenced from a single sample in a study of CD8+ T cells in alopecia areata (dated by TCRdb to between 2017 and 2018). Library preparation was by the immunoSEQ multiplex PCR assay. RNA was extracted from all samples and reverse transcribed into cDNA as template for TCR sequencing. TCRdb holds this immuneACCESS table with in-frame rearrangements only. Some clones are missing; in checked studies, unresolved V genes explain under half, and the rest has no known cause. The sample profile shows 130,000 to 150,000 clones; roughly 80% of them were found once. The top ten clones comprise more than 20% of the sample. The sample's time point label, decoded: 4 weeks on oral tofacitinib. The treatment or condition label on this specimen signifies: oral pan-JAK inhibitor, 5-10 mg twice daily. The specimen was CD8+ T cells sorted from blood, collected at week 4, from a patient treated with tofacitinib. The receptors were sampled from a human donor with alopecia areata.

CDR3 DNA sequence: TGTGCCAGCAGCTTCCGGACCGACAGGGCAAAAAACATTCAGTACTTC. Translation gives CASSFRTDRAKNIQYF. V is TRBV7-2 and J is TRBJ2-4, with 7 bases lining up with TRBD1. Germline V gives CDR1 SGHTA, CDR2 FQGNSA. V shed 3 bases and J 4 bases; nucleotides not matched to a gene: 9. The CDR3 runs 16 residues.

The chain combines TRBV10-3 with TRBJ2-1, with TRBD1 matching 7 bases. This CDR3 is 14 amino acids long. J was trimmed by 6 bases and V by 0 bases; bases with no gene match: 2. CDR1 and CDR2 (germline): ENHRY, SYGVKD. CDR3 loop: CAISESPGGNEQFF. CDR3 DNA: TGTGCCATCAGTGAGTCCCCAGGGGGCAATGAGCAGTTCTTC.

This clone was observed a few times. The V call is TRBV19, the J call TRBJ2-2; either TRBD1 or TRBD2 may supply D (5 bases each). The CDR3 is 15 amino acids. With 5 bases removed from V and 1 base from J, the gap between germline ends came to 11 bases. Germline V lookup: CDR1 LNHDA, CDR2 SQIVND (reference sequence). CDR3 loop: CASSYRGRNTGELFF. For the CDR3, the DNA is TGTGCCAGTAGTTACCGGGGCCGGAACACCGGGGAGCTGTTTTTT.

This clone was seen a single time. In DNA, the CDR3 is TGTGCCAGCAGTTTCGGACAGGGGGGGTCCTACAATGAGCAGTTCTTC. This translates into CASSFGQGGSYNEQFF. The V and J genes are TRBV27 and TRBJ2-1; 10 bases agree with TRBD1. The CDR3 has 16 residues. The V and J ends lost 3 bases and 1 base, in that order; junction bases with no gene match: 3. Germline CDR1 and CDR2: MNHEY and SMNVEV (reference sequence).

The table lists this clone with a count of one. The junction shows a germline mismatch at one end, possibly a read error. The chain is built from TRBV7-7 and TRBJ1-4; 10 bases match TRBD1. Germline values: CDR1 SSHAT, CDR2 FNYEAQ (reference sequence). This CDR3 region has 15 residues. The CDR3 is CASSPGTGAGEKLFF. CDR3 DNA: TGTGCTAGCAGCCCAGGGACAGGGGCTGGTGAAAAACTGTTTTTT. The full variable domain, its missing parts supplied by reference TRBV7-7 and TRBJ1-4, is GAGVSQSPRYKVTKRGQDVTLRCDPISSHATLYWYQQALGQGPEFLTYFNYEAQPDKSGLPSDRFSAERPEGSISTLTIQRTEQRDSAMYRCASSPGTGAGEKLFFGSGTQLSVL.

DNA for the CDR3: TGTGCCAGCAGCCCTACCCGGGGGGCCGGGGAGCTGTTTTTT. It codes for CASSPTRGAGELFF. J is TRBJ2-2 and V is TRBV7-9; 7 bases map to TRBD2. Germline CDR1 SEHNR, CDR2 FQNEAQ (reference sequence). The CDR3 spans 14 residues. The J segment lost 6 bases and the V segment lost 5 bases, leaving 6 bases of the junction unmatched. Using reference TRBV7-9 and TRBJ2-2 for the parts outside the CDR3, the full variable domain is DTGVSQNPRHKITKRGQNVTFRCDPISEHNRLYWYRQTLGQGPEFLTYFQNEAQLEKSRLLSDRFSAERPKGSFSTLEIQRTEQGDSAMYLCASSPTRGAGELFFGEGSRLTVL.

This rearrangement joins TRBV7-9 to TRBJ2-3; D remains unclear. The CDR3 extends over 17 amino acids. Looked up from germline, CDR1 is SEHNR and CDR2 is FQNEAQ (reference sequence). V lost 5 bases, J lost 0 bases, and 18 bases lay in between. The CDR3 sequence is CASSVRRPASSTDTQYF. CDR3 sequence (DNA): TGTGCCAGCAGCGTGAGACGTCCGGCCTCAAGCACAGATACGCAGTATTTT. Supplemented by reference TRBV7-9 and TRBJ2-3, the full variable domain reads DTGVSQNPRHKITKRGQNVTFRCDPISEHNRLYWYRQTLGQGPEFLTYFQNEAQLEKSRLLSDRFSAERPKGSFSTLEIQRTEQGDSAMYLCASSVRRPASSTDTQYFGPGTRLTVL.

The J gene is TRBJ2-7, the V gene TRBV2, with a possible D match to TRBD1 (5 bases). V was trimmed by 10 bases and J by 3 bases, leaving 13 bases between them. The germline V gene has CDR1 SNHLY and CDR2 FYNNEI. This CDR3 has 12 amino acids. The CDR3 reads CAMGPRNYEQYF. The CDR3 DNA reads as TGTGCCATGGGGCCCCGGAACTACGAGCAGTACTTC.

The chain employs TRBV2 and TRBJ1-6, with 9 nucleotides matching TRBD1. The CDR3 totals 17 residues. Germline trimming cut 3 bases from V and 3 bases from J; bases unmatched to any gene: 6. Germline assignment: CDR1 SNHLY and CDR2 FYNNEI. CDR3 in DNA: TGTGCCAGCAGTGACCTGGGACAGGGCTTCTATAATTCACCCCTCCACTTT. This gives the protein CASSDLGQGFYNSPLHF. The complete variable domain, with remaining parts taken from reference TRBV2 and TRBJ1-6, reads EPEVTQTPSHQVTQMGQEVILRCVPISNHLYFYWYRQILGQKVEFLVSFYNNEISEKSEIFDDQFSVERPDGSNFTLKIRSTKLEDSAMYFCASSDLGQGFYNSPLHFGNGTRLTVT.

The chain links TRBV7-6 to TRBJ2-5, with D unresolved. Germline V lookup: CDR1 SGHVS, CDR2 FNYEAQ. The CDR3 totals 12 residues. V gave up 4 bases and J gave up 5 bases, with 8 bases separating them. CDR3 DNA sequence: TGTGCCAGCAGCTATCTCGGTGAGACCCAGTACTTC. Residues: CASSYLGETQYF.

As for this clone: This probably arose from a read error, given a far larger clone one base away. The V gene is TRBV25-1, the J gene TRBJ2-2, with D maybe TRBD2 (6 bases). Germline V gene data show CDR1 as MGHDK and CDR2 as SYGVNS. The CDR3 runs to 14 residues. CDR3 residues: CATGHEGPGGELCF. CDR3 coding DNA: TGTGCCACCGGGCATGAAGGCCCCGGCGGGGAGCTGTGTTTT.

The V gene is TRBV11-1, the J gene TRBJ1-1; D gene unclear. V dropped 5 bases and J dropped 7 bases, with 17 bases sitting between them. Germline CDR1 reads SGHAT; CDR2 reads FQDESV (reference sequence). The CDR3 loop spans 14 amino acids. The CDR3 coding sequence is TGTGCCAGCAGCCTAGAAGGCACGGGATTTGAAGCTTTCTTT. Protein: CASSLEGTGFEAFF.

This clone has a handful of counts. V gene TRBV11-1 combines with J gene TRBJ2-5; perhaps D is TRBD1 or TRBD2 (5 bases each). Trimming stripped 4 bases from V and 5 bases from J, with 20 bases between. From germline, CDR1 is SGHAT and CDR2 FQDESV (reference sequence). The CDR3 has 16 amino acids. DNA for the CDR3: TGTGCCAGCAGCTCGGGGCTCGATGGGGCAAGGGAGACCCAGTACTTC. Its protein product is CASSSGLDGARETQYF.

The chain combines TRBV15 with TRBJ2-4; 9 nucleotides align to TRBD1. The CDR3 is made up of 17 amino acids. The germline CDR1 and CDR2 sequences are LNHNV and YYDKDF (reference sequence). J gave up 3 bases and V 1 base, and 7 bases lay outside the gene matches. DNA for the CDR3: TGTGCCACCAGCAGAGTTACAGGGGGCGCGGGCAAAAACATTCAGTACTTC. Translation gives CATSRVTGGAGKNIQYF.

V gene TRBV28 combines with J gene TRBJ2-3, with a tentative D call TRBD1 (6 bases). The CDR3 is made up of 13 amino acids. V was cut by 8 bases and J by 9 bases, with 18 bases left in between. Germline V gives CDR1 MDHEN, CDR2 SYDVKM. Here the CDR3 reads CASRKRVDRTQYF. The CDR3 DNA sequence: TGTGCCAGCCGCAAGAGGGTGGACAGAACGCAGTATTTT.

The rearrangement uses TRBV7-9 and TRBJ1-1; no clear D gene. The CDR3 covers 13 residues. CDR1 and CDR2 (germline): SEHNR, FQNEAQ (reference sequence). V dropped 6 bases and J dropped 6 bases, with 14 bases sitting between them. CDR3 loop: CASSYESNPEAFF. The CDR3 nucleotides read TGTGCCAGCAGTTATGAGTCTAATCCTGAAGCTTTCTTT.

This clone has a handful of counts. The chain employs TRBV6-1 and TRBJ2-6; 7 nucleotides align to TRBD1. V was clipped by 6 bases and J by 0 bases; unmatched bases: 2. The length of the CDR3 is 15 residues. Germline-derived CDR1 and CDR2 are MNHNS and SASEGT. CDR3 sequence reads: CASSGTDSGANVLTF. The CDR3 bases are TGTGCCAGCAGCGGGACAGACTCTGGGGCCAACGTCCTGACTTTC.

The sample holds one count of this clone. V usage is TRBV14 and J usage is TRBJ1-2; 8 positions agree with TRBD1. Germline lookup yields CDR1 SGHDN and CDR2 FVKESK. The V gene end was trimmed by 0 bases and the J gene end by 5 bases; junction bases not matched to a gene: 5. The CDR3 loop spans 15 amino acids. CDR3 in amino acids: CASSQDPDRAYGYTF. The CDR3, as DNA: TGTGCCAGCAGCCAAGATCCGGACAGGGCGTATGGCTACACCTTC.

This rearrangement joins TRBV19 to TRBJ2-1, with a weak D call TRBD2 (5 bases). The length of the CDR3 is 15 residues. V was cut by 4 bases and J by 0 bases, with 10 bases left in between. Germline V gene sequence: CDR1 LNHDA, CDR2 SQIVND (reference sequence). CDR3 nucleotides: TGTGCCAGTAGTACTTTTAGCGACTCCTACAATGAGCAGTTCTTC. It codes for CASSTFSDSYNEQFF.

This clone occurred once. This chain links TRBV11-2 with TRBJ2-3, with 9 nucleotides matching TRBD2. The germline gives CDR1 SGHAT, CDR2 FQNNGV. The CDR3 has 18 amino acids. V was pared by 5 bases and J by 6 bases, with 18 bases of the junction left unmatched. In nucleotides, the CDR3 is TGTGCCAGCAGCCCCGGTTTCGGAGCGGGGGGTCCCGCCGATACGCAGTATTTT. This translates into CASSPGFGAGGPADTQYF.

This chain joins TRBV5-4 and TRBJ2-7; possible D gene TRBD1, 5 bases. The CDR3 is 14 residues long. The V and J ends lost 0 bases and 5 bases respectively, with 12 bases between them. The V gene's germline CDR1 is SGHNT and CDR2 YYREEE (reference sequence). CDR3 sequence reads: CASSLVQGHHEQYF. CDR3 DNA sequence: TGTGCCAGCAGCTTGGTCCAGGGTCACCACGAGCAGTACTTC.

CDR3 nucleotide sequence: TGCGCCAGCAGCACTACGCCACTCCCCGGTTCTAGGCTCGTCCTCTACGAGCAGTACTTC. It codes for CASSTTPLPGSRLVLYEQYF. The gene calls are TRBV4-1 and TRBJ2-7; D gene ambiguous. This CDR3 spans 20 amino acids. CDR1 is MGHRA, CDR2 YSYEKL, per germline. The V gene lost 5 bases and the J gene lost 3 bases, with 32 bases spanning the gap.

The V gene is TRBV10-3, the J gene TRBJ2-3, with 11 bases lining up with TRBD1. After removal of 9 bases from V and 4 bases from J, the junction contained 27 bases not matched to a gene. The CDR3 is made up of 21 amino acids. Germline V CDR1 and CDR2: ENHRY, SYGVKD. The DNA of the CDR3 is TGTGCCATTAACGCTAAGCCCATCCAGCGGACAGGGGGCCAGGGGGCAGATACGCAGTATTTT. Protein sequence: CAINAKPIQRTGGQGADTQYF.

This chain joins TRBV7-9 and TRBJ2-7; 10 nucleotides line up with TRBD1. The CDR3 runs to 15 residues. The trim removed 4 bases at V and 2 bases at J, leaving 5 bases unmatched. Germline values: CDR1 SEHNR, CDR2 FQNEAQ (reference sequence). CDR3 in DNA: TGTGCCAGCAGCTCGGGACAGGGGCGACCCTACGAGCAGTACTTC. It specifies CASSSGQGRPYEQYF.

This chain joins TRBV7-9 and TRBJ2-7; D call uncertain. The CDR3 is made up of 13 amino acids. V lost 5 bases and J lost 4, with 12 bases in between. Per germline, CDR1 SEHNR and CDR2 FQNEAQ (reference sequence). CDR3 amino acids: CASSHRLAYEQYF. For the CDR3, the DNA is TGTGCCAGCAGCCACCGCCTCGCGTACGAGCAGTACTTC.

This chain connects TRBV7-9 to TRBJ2-1, with 15 nucleotides matching TRBD2. CDR3 size: 16 residues. Germline V gene lookup returns CDR1 SEHNR and CDR2 FQNEAQ (reference sequence). V was pared by 1 base and J by 9 bases, with 4 bases of the junction left unmatched. The CDR3 bases are TGTGCCAGCAGCTTAGGGACTAGCGGGGGGGCGAGTGAGCAGTTCTTC. The encoded protein is CASSLGTSGGASEQFF.

CDR3 amino acids: CASSPNWLYQETQYF. The DNA for the CDR3 is TGTGCCAGCAGCCCGAATTGGCTGTACCAAGAGACCCAGTACTTC. J is TRBJ2-5 and V is TRBV11-2; no reliable D call. The CDR3 consists of 15 residues. Per germline, CDR1 SGHAT and CDR2 FQNNGV. V lost 5 bases, J lost 0 bases, and 13 bases lay in between. Combining the CDR3 with reference TRBV11-2 and TRBJ2-5 gives the whole variable domain EAGVAQSPRYKIIEKRQSVAFWCNPISGHATLYWYQQILGQGPKLLIQFQNNGVVDDSQLPKDRFSAERLKGVDSTLKIQPAKLEDSAVYLCASSPNWLYQETQYFGPGTRLLVL.

The chain recombines TRBV5-4 with TRBJ2-7; 8 bases are shared with TRBD1. Germline lookup yields CDR1 SGHNT and CDR2 YYREEE (reference sequence). J lost 3 bases, V lost 4 bases, and 15 bases had no gene match. This CDR3 is built from 17 residues. In DNA, the CDR3 is TGTGCCAGCAGCACTGACAGGGGCCGAAGGAGAAGCTACGAGCAGTACTTC. This encodes CASSTDRGRRRSYEQYF.

The rearrangement uses TRBV4-1 and TRBJ2-5, with D possibly matching TRBD2 (5 bases). With 1 base removed from V and 0 bases from J, the gap between germline ends came to 18 bases. The germline gives CDR1 MGHRA, CDR2 YSYEKL. The CDR3 sequence is 18 residues long. The CDR3 reads CASSQVPGLALYQETQYF. The CDR3 DNA is TGCGCCAGCAGCCAAGTCCCGGGCCTAGCCTTGTACCAAGAGACCCAGTACTTC.

This clone was detected only a few times. The chain is built from TRBV7-9 and TRBJ2-2, with no clear D. There are 13 residues in the CDR3. Germline-derived CDR1 and CDR2 are SEHNR and FQNEAQ (reference sequence). Trimming removed 2 bases at V and 2 bases at J, with 3 bases between. CDR3 DNA: TGTGCCAGCAGCTTAAGTAACACCGGGGAGCTGTTTTTT. As protein: CASSLSNTGELFF.

This rearrangement joins TRBV28 to TRBJ2-7; 11 nucleotides align to TRBD1. Germline CDR1 reads MDHEN; CDR2 reads SYDVKM. The CDR3 is 17 amino acids. V shed 3 bases and J 7 bases; nucleotides not matched to a gene: 14. CDR3: CASSFPILGTGGQEQYF. The CDR3 DNA sequence: TGTGCCAGCAGTTTCCCCATTCTGGGGACAGGGGGTCAGGAGCAGTACTTC.

V is TRBV4-2 and J is TRBJ2-7; 10 bases agree with TRBD2. The length of the CDR3 is 16 residues. The germline gives CDR1 LGHNA, CDR2 YNFKEQ. V gave up 2 bases and J gave up 4 bases; unmatched junction bases: 8. The CDR3 loop is CASSQPPGLAEYEQYF. In DNA form, the CDR3 reads TGTGCCAGCAGCCAACCACCAGGACTAGCGGAATACGAGCAGTACTTC.